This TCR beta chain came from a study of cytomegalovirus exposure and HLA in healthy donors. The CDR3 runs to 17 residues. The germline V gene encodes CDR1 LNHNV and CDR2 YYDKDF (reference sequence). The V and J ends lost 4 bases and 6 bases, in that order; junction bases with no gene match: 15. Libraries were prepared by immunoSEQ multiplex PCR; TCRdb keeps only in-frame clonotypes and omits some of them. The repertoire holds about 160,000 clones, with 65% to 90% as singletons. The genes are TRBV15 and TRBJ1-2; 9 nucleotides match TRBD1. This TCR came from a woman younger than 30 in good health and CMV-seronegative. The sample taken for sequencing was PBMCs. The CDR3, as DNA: TGTGCCACCAGCAAAGAGATTTTTCAGACAGGGGGTAATGGCTACACCTTC. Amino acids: CATSKEIFQTGGNGYTF.